One sample yielded the 16 T cell receptor beta chains listed below, sequenced in a study of T-cell reconstitution after alpha-beta-depleted transplantation in children. Unique molecular identifiers tagged the TCRbeta library. MiXCR, run by TCRdb on the PCR reads, gives a single entry per CDR3 protein. Of some 340,000 distinct CDR3 sequences listed, around 10% are singletons. The sample in question was PBMCs from the stem cell graft donor, obtained from the stem cell graft. These receptors were collected from a human donor who donated a stem cell graft to a child with acute lymphoblastic leukemia.

This clonotype was recorded a few times. The chain combines TRBV7-9 with TRBJ2-7; 8 positions match TRBD1. The junction had 5 bases not matched to a gene; V was cut back by 5 bases and J by 5 bases. The CDR3 length is 13 residues. Germline CDR1 SEHNR, CDR2 FQNEAQ (reference sequence). CDR3 loop: CASSTQGADEQYF. As DNA, the CDR3 is TGTGCCAGCAGCACCCAGGGGGCCGACGAGCAGTACTTC.

This clonotype was counted between two and nine times. This chain joins TRBV29-1 and TRBJ2-5, with D possibly matching TRBD1 (5 bases). The CDR3 runs to 15 residues. Trimming removed 0 bases at V and 2 bases at J, with 13 bases between. CDR1 is SQVTM, CDR2 ANQGSEA, per germline. CDR3: CSVEDLAGPQETQYF. CDR3 nucleotide sequence: TGCAGCGTTGAAGATTTGGCAGGGCCTCAAGAGACCCAGTACTTC.

The genes are TRBV7-9 and TRBJ1-1; the D gene is possibly TRBD1 (5 bases). The CDR3 has 14 amino acids. Looked up from germline, CDR1 is SEHNR and CDR2 is FQNEAQ (reference sequence). Trimming shortened V by 3 bases and J by 6 bases, and 14 bases separated the two germline ends. The DNA for the CDR3 is TGTGCCAGCAGCTTTGGCCAGGGAGGTGCTGAAGCTTTCTTT. It specifies CASSFGQGGAEAFF.

This clonotype was counted between two and nine times. The rearrangement joins TRBV5-1 to TRBJ2-1, with 14 bases lining up with TRBD2. V dropped 0 bases and J dropped 4; count of bases not matched to a gene: 6. Germline V gene lookup returns CDR1 SGHRS and CDR2 YFSETQ. CDR3 length: 18 residues. The CDR3 DNA reads TGCGCCAGCAGCTTGGGACTAGCGGGAGGGTTCCTTTACAATGAGCAGTTCTTC. Amino acid sequence: CASSLGLAGGFLYNEQFF.

This clonotype was detected ten times or more. This rearrangement joins TRBV10-3 to TRBJ2-5; possible D gene TRBD2, 5 bases. Trimming removed 5 bases at V and 0 bases at J, with 10 bases between. CDR3 size: 14 residues. Germline-derived CDR1 and CDR2 are ENHRY and SYGVKD. CDR3: CAISPTRNQETQYF. The CDR3, as DNA: TGTGCCATCAGTCCAACTAGGAACCAAGAGACCCAGTACTTC.

This clonotype has just a few counts. The chain is built from TRBV5-4 and TRBJ1-1; TRBD1 matches 9 bases. The CDR3 loop spans 14 amino acids. Per the germline V gene, CDR1 is SGHNT and CDR2 is YYREEE (reference sequence). Germline trimming cut 3 bases from V and 4 bases from J; bases unmatched to any gene: 4. The chain's CDR3 is CASSSGTGITEAFF. DNA for the CDR3: TGTGCCAGCAGCTCGGGGACAGGGATCACTGAAGCTTTCTTT.

The chain carries TRBV4-1 and TRBJ2-5; D is undetermined. Germline CDR1 MGHRA, CDR2 YSYEKL. Between the trimmed V and J ends, which lost 0 bases and 5 bases, there was a span of 13 bases. CDR3 length equals 15 residues. The DNA of the CDR3 is TGCGCCAGCAGCCAAGATCCCAACCCGCGTGAGACCCAGTACTTC. This codes for CASSQDPNPRETQYF.

This chain links TRBV7-4 with TRBJ1-3; 7 bases are shared with TRBD1. The CDR3 has 14 amino acids. Losses at the gene ends were 6 bases for V and 5 bases for J; bases not matched to a gene: 7. Germline V gene lookup returns CDR1 SGHVT and CDR2 SQSDAQ. CDR3 nucleotide sequence: TGTGCCAGCAGTCTGACAGGGATGCGAAACACCATATATTTT. It is translated as CASSLTGMRNTIYF.

Many counts were recorded for this clonotype. At one end, the junction sequence differs from germline, possibly due to a read error. The gene calls are TRBV5-1 and TRBJ1-5; perhaps TRBD1 as D (6 bases). The germline V gene has CDR1 SGHRS and CDR2 YFSETQ. This CDR3 spans 14 amino acids. As DNA, the CDR3 is TGTGCCAGCAGCCCAGGACAGAGCAATCAGCCCCAGCATTTT. Translation: CASSPGQSNQPQHF.

This clonotype was seen more than once but under ten times. The chain links TRBV7-3 to TRBJ1-2; D is unresolved. Deletions cut 0 bases from V and 4 bases from J, with 12 bases between. CDR3 length: 15 amino acids. Germline lookup yields CDR1 SGHTA and CDR2 FQGTGA. The CDR3: CASSLTGADPYGYTF. CDR3 nucleotide sequence: TGTGCCAGCAGCTTAACGGGAGCCGACCCCTATGGCTACACCTTC.

This clonotype was counted only a few times. V usage is TRBV15 and J usage is TRBJ2-7, with 13 bases fitting TRBD2. The CDR3 covers 16 residues. From germline, CDR1 is LNHNV and CDR2 YYDKDF (reference sequence). The ends lost 5 bases at V and 3 bases at J; junction bases unmatched: 7. CDR3 sequence reads: CATSVRLAGGFYEQYF. The DNA for the CDR3 is TGTGCCACCAGCGTCCGACTAGCGGGAGGTTTCTACGAGCAGTACTTC. The full variable domain, rest sourced from reference TRBV15 and TRBJ2-7, is DAMVIQNPRYQVTQFGKPVTLSCSQTLNHNVMYWYQQKSSQAPKLLFHYYDKDFNNEADTPDNFQSRRPNTSFCFLDIRSPGLGDTAMYLCATSVRLAGGFYEQYFGPGTRLTVT.

The rearrangement joins TRBV6-5 to TRBJ2-7, with TRBD2 identical over 10 bases. V lost 0 bases and J lost 2; bases outside the gene matches: 1. CDR1 and CDR2 from the germline V gene are MNHEY and SVGAGI. The CDR3 is 15 amino acids. The CDR3 DNA is TGTGCCAGCAGTTACTCAAGCGGGAGGGCCTACGAGCAGTACTTC. It translates to CASSYSSGRAYEQYF.

This clonotype turned up a few times. The V call is TRBV27, the J call TRBJ2-3; D may be TRBD1 (5 bases). Germline CDR1 MNHEY, CDR2 SMNVEV (reference sequence). The length of the CDR3 is 12 residues. V dropped 6 bases and J dropped 5 bases, with 9 bases sitting between them. The CDR3 DNA sequence: TGTGCCAGCAGGGGGCAGGTAGATACGCAGTATTTT. The encoded protein is CASRGQVDTQYF.

This clonotype was seen many times. The chain links TRBV6-6 to TRBJ2-1; 8 bases align to TRBD2. J lost 0 bases, V lost 8 bases, and 0 bases had no gene match. Germline V CDR1 and CDR2: MNHNY, SVGAGI (reference sequence). The CDR3 loop spans 13 amino acids. CDR3 bases: TGTGCCAGCGGGACTAGCTCCTACAATGAGCAGTTCTTC. Its translation: CASGTSSYNEQFF.

With respect to this clonotype: The junction shows a germline mismatch at one end, possibly a read error. The CDR3, as DNA: TGTGCTAGCAGCCCTGTCCCGACTAGCGGGCAACTGAAGGGTGAGCAGTTCTTC. It codes for CASSPVPTSGQLKGEQFF. This chain links TRBV7-7 with TRBJ2-1, with TRBD2 identical over 10 bases. Germline V gene lookup returns CDR1 SSHAT and CDR2 FNYEAQ (reference sequence). The CDR3 sequence is 18 residues long.

This chain links TRBV7-6 with TRBJ2-5; D may be TRBD1 (6 bases). Trimming cost V 1 base and J 5 bases, with 14 bases left between them. This CDR3 is 15 amino acids long. Per germline, CDR1 SGHVS and CDR2 FNYEAQ. The DNA of the CDR3 is TGTGCCAGCAGCTTAGAGGGGTCAGGGGCCGAGACCCAGTACTTC. Amino acid sequence: CASSLEGSGAETQYF.